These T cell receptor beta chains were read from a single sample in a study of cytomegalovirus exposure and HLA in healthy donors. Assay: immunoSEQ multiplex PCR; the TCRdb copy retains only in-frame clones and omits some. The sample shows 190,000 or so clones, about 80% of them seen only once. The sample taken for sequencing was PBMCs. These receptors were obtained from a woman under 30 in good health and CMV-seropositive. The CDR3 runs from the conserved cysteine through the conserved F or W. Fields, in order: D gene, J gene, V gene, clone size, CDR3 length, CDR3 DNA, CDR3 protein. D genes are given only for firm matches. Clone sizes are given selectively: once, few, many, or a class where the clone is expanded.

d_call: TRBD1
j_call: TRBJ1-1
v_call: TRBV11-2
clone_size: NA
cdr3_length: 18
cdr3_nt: TGTGCCAGCAGCTTAGGGGTAGGGGGCGCTAGCATGAACACTGAAGCTTTCTTT
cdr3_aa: CASSLGVGGASMNTEAFF

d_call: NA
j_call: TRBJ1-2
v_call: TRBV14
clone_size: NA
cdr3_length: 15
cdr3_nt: TGTGCCAGCAGCAAGCTTGAGACGGGTATAGGTGGCTACACCTTC
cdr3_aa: CASSKLETGIGGYTF

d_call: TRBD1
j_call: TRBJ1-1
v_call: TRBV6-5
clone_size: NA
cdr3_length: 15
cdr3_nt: TGTGCCAGCAGGCCCCCCGGACAGGGGGCTTTGGGAGCTTTCTTT
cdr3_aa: CASRPPGQGALGAFF

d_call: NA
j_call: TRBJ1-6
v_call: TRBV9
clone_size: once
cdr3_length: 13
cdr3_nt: TGTGCCAGCAGCGTAGAAGGGGGGGGCCCCCTCCACTTT
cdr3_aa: CASSVEGGGPLHF

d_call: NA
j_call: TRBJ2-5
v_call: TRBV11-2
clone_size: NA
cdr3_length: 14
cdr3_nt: TGTGCCAGCAGCTTCCTTGGGGAGGAAGAGACCCAGTACTTC
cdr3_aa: CASSFLGEEETQYF

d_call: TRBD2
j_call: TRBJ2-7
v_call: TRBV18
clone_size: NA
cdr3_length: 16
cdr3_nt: TGTGCCAGCTCCGGACTAGCCAGTCGTACCGTCTACGAGCAGTACTTC
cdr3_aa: CASSGLASRTVYEQYF

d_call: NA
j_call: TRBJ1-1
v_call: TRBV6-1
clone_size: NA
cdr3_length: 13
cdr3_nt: TGTGCCAGCAGTGGTCGAGTGAACACTGAAGCTTTCTTT
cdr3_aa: CASSGRVNTEAFF

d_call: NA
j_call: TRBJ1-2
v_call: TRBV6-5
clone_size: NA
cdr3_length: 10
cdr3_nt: TGTGCCACCATCAACTATGGCTACACCTTC
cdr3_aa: CATINYGYTF

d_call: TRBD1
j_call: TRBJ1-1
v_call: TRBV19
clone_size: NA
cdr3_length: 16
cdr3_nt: TGTGCCAGTAGTGTAACAGGGGGCGCACTGGGGACTGAAGCTTTCTTT
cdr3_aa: CASSVTGGALGTEAFF

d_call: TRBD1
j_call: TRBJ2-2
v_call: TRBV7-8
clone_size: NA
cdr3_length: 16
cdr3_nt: TGTGCCACCCCATCCTGGGACAGGGAGGACACCGGGGAGCTGTTTTTT
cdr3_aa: CATPSWDREDTGELFF

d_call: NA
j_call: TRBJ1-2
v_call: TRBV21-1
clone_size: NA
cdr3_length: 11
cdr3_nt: TGTGCCTGGACAGAGAACTATGGCTACACCTTC
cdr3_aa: CAWTENYGYTF

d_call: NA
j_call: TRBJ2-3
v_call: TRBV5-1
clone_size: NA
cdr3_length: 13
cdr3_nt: TGCGCCAGCAGCCCTGAAGGAGAGAGAGCGCAGTATTTT
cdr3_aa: CASSPEGERAQYF

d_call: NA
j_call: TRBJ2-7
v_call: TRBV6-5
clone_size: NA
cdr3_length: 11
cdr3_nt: TGTGCCAGCACACTATCCCACGAGCAGTACTTC
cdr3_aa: CASTLSHEQYF

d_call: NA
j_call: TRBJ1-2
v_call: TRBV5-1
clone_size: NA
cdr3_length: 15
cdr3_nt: TGCGCCAGCAGCTTGGACGGCAGAGGCTTATATGGCTACACCTTC
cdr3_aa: CASSLDGRGLYGYTF

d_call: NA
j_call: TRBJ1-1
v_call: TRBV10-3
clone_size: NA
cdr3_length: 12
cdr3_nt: TGTGCCATCAGTACAGGGAACACTGAAGCTTTCTTT
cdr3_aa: CAISTGNTEAFF

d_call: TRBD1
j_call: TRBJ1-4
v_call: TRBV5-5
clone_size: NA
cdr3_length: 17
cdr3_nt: TGTGCCAGCAGCTTGGGACAGGGTCCCCGCTCTAATGAAAAACTGTTTTTT
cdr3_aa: CASSLGQGPRSNEKLFF

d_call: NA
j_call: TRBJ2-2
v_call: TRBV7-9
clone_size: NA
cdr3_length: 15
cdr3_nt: TGTGCCAGCAGCTTAGTCGGGGTGAACACCGGGGAGCTGTTTTTT
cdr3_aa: CASSLVGVNTGELFF

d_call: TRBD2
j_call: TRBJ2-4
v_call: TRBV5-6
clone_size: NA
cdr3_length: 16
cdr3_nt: TGTGCCAGCAGCTTGAGAGCGGGGCTAGCCAAAAACATTCAGTACTTC
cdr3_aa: CASSLRAGLAKNIQYF

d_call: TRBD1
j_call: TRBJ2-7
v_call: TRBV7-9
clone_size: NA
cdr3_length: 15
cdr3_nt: TGTGCCAGCAGCCTAAGAATGACAGGGAGAGGCGAGCAGTACTTC
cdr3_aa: CASSLRMTGRGEQYF

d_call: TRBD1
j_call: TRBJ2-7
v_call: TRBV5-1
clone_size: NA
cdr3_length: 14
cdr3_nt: TGCGCCAGCAGCACGGGACAGACGTCCTACGAGCAGTACTTC
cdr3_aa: CASSTGQTSYEQYF

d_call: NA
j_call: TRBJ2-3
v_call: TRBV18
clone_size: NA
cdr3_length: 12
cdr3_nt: TGTGCCAGCTCACCTGGGGCGGATACGCAGTATTTT
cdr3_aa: CASSPGADTQYF

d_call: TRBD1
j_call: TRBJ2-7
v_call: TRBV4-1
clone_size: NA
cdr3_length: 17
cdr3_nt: TGCGCCAGCAGCCAACTCGTTCCGGGACAGAAGTCCTACGAGCAGTACTTC
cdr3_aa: CASSQLVPGQKSYEQYF

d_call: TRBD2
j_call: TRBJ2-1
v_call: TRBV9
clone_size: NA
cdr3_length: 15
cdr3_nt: TGTGCCAGCAGCCCAACTAGCGGGGGGCACAATGAGCAGTTCTTC
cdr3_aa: CASSPTSGGHNEQFF

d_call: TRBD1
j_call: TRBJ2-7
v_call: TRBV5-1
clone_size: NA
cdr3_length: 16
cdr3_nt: TGCGCCAGCAGCTTGGCCTCCGGGACAGGGCGCTACGAGCAGTACTTC
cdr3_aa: CASSLASGTGRYEQYF

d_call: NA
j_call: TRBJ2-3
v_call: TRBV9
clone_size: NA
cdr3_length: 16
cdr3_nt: TGTGCCAGCAGCGTAGGGGGGGGCGCCGCTGGGGATACGCAGTATTTT
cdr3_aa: CASSVGGGAAGDTQYF

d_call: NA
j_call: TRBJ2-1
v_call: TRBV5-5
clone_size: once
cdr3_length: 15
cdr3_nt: TGTGCCAGCAGCTTGCGGGGTCAGAGAACCAATGAGCAGTTCTTC
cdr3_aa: CASSLRGQRTNEQFF

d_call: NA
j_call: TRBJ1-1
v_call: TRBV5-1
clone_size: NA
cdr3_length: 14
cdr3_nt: TGCGCCAGCAGTCCAGGCCTGGTGGCCACTGAAGCTTTCTTT
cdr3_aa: CASSPGLVATEAFF

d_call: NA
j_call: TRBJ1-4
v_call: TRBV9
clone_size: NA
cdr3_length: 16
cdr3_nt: TGTGCCAGCAGCGTAGGGTGGACAGCAACTAATGAAAAACTGTTTTTT
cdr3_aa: CASSVGWTATNEKLFF

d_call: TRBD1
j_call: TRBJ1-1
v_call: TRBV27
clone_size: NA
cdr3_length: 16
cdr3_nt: TGTGCCAGCAGTTTAGGGACAGGGTTCCGGTACACTGAAGCTTTCTTT
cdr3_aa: CASSLGTGFRYTEAFF

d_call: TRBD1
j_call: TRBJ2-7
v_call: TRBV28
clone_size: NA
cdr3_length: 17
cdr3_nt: TGTGCCAGCAGCCTAACCCCTCCGGGACAGGGATTCAGTGGGCAGTACTTC
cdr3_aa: CASSLTPPGQGFSGQYF

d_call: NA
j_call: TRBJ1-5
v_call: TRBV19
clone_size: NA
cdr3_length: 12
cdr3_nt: TGTGCCAGTAGGGCAGGGAATCAGCCCCAGCATTTT
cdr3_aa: CASRAGNQPQHF

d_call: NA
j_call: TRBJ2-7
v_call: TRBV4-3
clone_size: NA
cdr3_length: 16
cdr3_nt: TGCGCCAGCAGCCAAGATGCGGGGACTGGGTACTACGAGCAGTACTTC
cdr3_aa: CASSQDAGTGYYEQYF

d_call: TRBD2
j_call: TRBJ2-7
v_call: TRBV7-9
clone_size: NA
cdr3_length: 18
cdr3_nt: TGTGCCAGCAGCCCGTTCCGTAGCGGGCAGGTGAATCCCTACGAGCAGTACTTC
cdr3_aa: CASSPFRSGQVNPYEQYF

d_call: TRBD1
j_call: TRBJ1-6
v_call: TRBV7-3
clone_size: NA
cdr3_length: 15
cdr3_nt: TGTGCCAGCAGTCAGGGGGGCGCCTATAATTCACCCCTCCACTTT
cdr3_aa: CASSQGGAYNSPLHF

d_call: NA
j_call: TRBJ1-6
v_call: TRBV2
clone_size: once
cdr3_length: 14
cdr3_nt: TGTGCCAGCAGTGAAGACACCTATAATTCACCCCTCCACTTT
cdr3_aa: CASSEDTYNSPLHF

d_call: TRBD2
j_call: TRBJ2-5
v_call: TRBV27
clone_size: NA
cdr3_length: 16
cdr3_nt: TGTGCCAGTAAATTACGGTCGGCGGGGGGTAAAGAGACCCAGTACTTC
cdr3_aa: CASKLRSAGGKETQYF